A single sample is the source of the 19 T cell receptor beta chains below, sequenced in a study of blood T cell repertoires in COVID-19. The table came from immunoSEQ multiplex PCR; TCRdb's copy has only in-frame clones and leaves some out. The sample carries roughly 700,000 clones, just under 90% recorded once. The sample comprised peripheral blood. Receptors originate from a woman under 30 with acute or convalescent COVID-19.

The chain couples TRBV28 to TRBJ2-3, with 7 nucleotides matching TRBD1. The CDR3 length is 15 residues. The J segment lost 4 bases and the V segment lost 3 bases, leaving 7 bases of the junction unmatched. Germline V gene lookup returns CDR1 MDHEN and CDR2 SYDVKM. In DNA form, the CDR3 reads TGTGCCAGCAGTTTTAGGGACAGACGCGCAGATACGCAGTATTTT. Encoded protein: CASSFRDRRADTQYF.

V is TRBV2 and J is TRBJ2-7; 9 bases line up with TRBD1. Germline V gives CDR1 SNHLY, CDR2 FYNNEI. This CDR3 has 15 amino acids. Trimming cost V 5 bases and J 3 bases; bases outside gene matches: 8. CDR3 in amino acids: CASSSPGQGVYEQYF. The DNA of the CDR3 is TGTGCCAGCAGTTCCCCGGGACAGGGTGTCTACGAGCAGTACTTC. The complete variable domain, with remaining parts taken from reference TRBV2 and TRBJ2-7, reads EPEVTQTPSHQVTQMGQEVILRCVPISNHLYFYWYRQILGQKVEFLVSFYNNEISEKSEIFDDQFSVERPDGSNFTLKIRSTKLEDSAMYFCASSSPGQGVYEQYFGPGTRLTVT.

The chain uses TRBV24-1 and TRBJ1-6, with D maybe TRBD1 (5 bases). Trimming stripped 12 bases from V and 5 bases from J, with 10 bases between. The CDR3 has 12 residues. Germline CDR1 and CDR2: KGHDR and SFDVKD. CDR3 sequence reads: CAFRQNNSPLHF. The CDR3 DNA reads TGTGCCTTCAGACAGAATAATTCACCCCTCCACTTT.

The V gene is TRBV7-9, the J gene TRBJ2-7; no firm D call. Per germline, CDR1 SEHNR and CDR2 FQNEAQ (reference sequence). CDR3 size: 12 residues. With 4 bases removed from V and 6 bases from J, the gap between germline ends came to 10 bases. In nucleotides, the CDR3 is TGTGCCAGCAGCTCCGACACCTCCGAGCAGTACTTC. Amino acid sequence: CASSSDTSEQYF.

The chain employs TRBV24-1 and TRBJ2-2, with TRBD1 matching over 9 bases. V lost 0 bases and J lost 6; bases outside the gene matches: 7. Germline V gene data show CDR1 as KGHDR and CDR2 as SFDVKD. The CDR3 consists of 17 residues. CDR3 protein: CATSDLTGTGFPGELFF. In DNA, the CDR3 is TGTGCCACCAGTGATTTGACCGGGACAGGGTTCCCCGGGGAGCTGTTTTTT.

V and J are TRBV10-3 and TRBJ1-1; TRBD1 is a possible D gene (6 bases). The CDR3 sequence is 17 residues long. The germline CDR1 and CDR2 sequences are ENHRY and SYGVKD. V was clipped by 0 bases and J by 1 base, with 15 bases between them. CDR3 protein: CAISESGAESWNTEAFF. DNA of the CDR3: TGTGCCATCAGTGAGTCGGGGGCGGAGTCGTGGAACACTGAAGCTTTCTTT.

The rearrangement links TRBV19 to TRBJ1-1; 8 bases are shared with TRBD1. This CDR3 region has 12 residues. From germline, CDR1 is LNHDA and CDR2 SQIVND (reference sequence). Trimming at V came to 6 bases and at J to 5 bases, leaving 2 bases not matched to a gene. CDR3 DNA sequence: TGTGCCAGTAGGACAGGGGCAACTGAAGCTTTCTTT. Translated, it gives CASRTGATEAFF.

V and J are TRBV5-1 and TRBJ2-5, with a weak D call TRBD2 (6 bases). This CDR3 has 16 amino acids. Trimming took 4 bases from V and 5 from J, leaving 21 bases between them. Germline V gene sequence: CDR1 SGHRS, CDR2 YFSETQ. CDR3 sequence: CASSPLALDWRETQYF. CDR3 coding DNA: TGCGCCAGCAGCCCACTAGCACTAGATTGGAGGGAGACCCAGTACTTC.

This clone appeared a few times. The rearrangement joins TRBV6-5 to TRBJ1-2, with 8 positions matching TRBD1. V dropped 2 bases and J dropped 7; count of bases not matched to a gene: 3. CDR1 and CDR2 from the germline V gene are MNHEY and SVGAGI. CDR3 length equals 13 residues. The CDR3 reads CASSYRTGSGYTF. As DNA, the CDR3 is TGTGCCAGCAGTTACCGGACAGGGAGTGGCTACACCTTC.

The J gene is TRBJ1-3, the V gene TRBV2, with no clear D. This CDR3 is built from 15 residues. V was pared by 1 base and J by 0 bases, with 7 bases between. CDR1 and CDR2 (germline): SNHLY, FYNNEI. As DNA, the CDR3 is TGTGCCAGCAGTGAAGTGGCCCTCTCTGGAAACACCATATATTTT. As protein: CASSEVALSGNTIYF.

This clone was found a few times. V usage is TRBV27 and J usage is TRBJ1-2; D call uncertain. The CDR3 spans 11 residues. V was trimmed by 4 bases and J by 4 bases, leaving 4 bases between them. Per the germline V gene, CDR1 is MNHEY and CDR2 is SMNVEV (reference sequence). For the CDR3, the DNA is TGTGCCAGCAGTTCGCGCTATGGCTACACCTTC. Translated, it gives CASSSRYGYTF.

The CDR3 sequence is CASSLADRNQPQHF. Written as DNA, the CDR3 is TGTGCCAGCAGCTTAGCGGACAGGAATCAGCCCCAGCATTTT. The chain couples TRBV7-9 to TRBJ1-5; 7 positions match TRBD1. CDR1 SEHNR and CDR2 FQNEAQ come from the germline V gene (reference sequence). Unmatched junction bases numbered 0, after V lost 0 bases and J lost 4 bases. The CDR3 is made up of 14 amino acids. Complete variable domain (other parts from reference TRBV7-9 and TRBJ1-5): DTGVSQNPRHKITKRGQNVTFRCDPISEHNRLYWYRQTLGQGPEFLTYFQNEAQLEKSRLLSDRFSAERPKGSFSTLEIQRTEQGDSAMYLCASSLADRNQPQHFGDGTRLSIL.

V usage is TRBV18 and J usage is TRBJ1-2, with D perhaps TRBD1 (6 bases). V was trimmed by 3 bases and J by 6 bases, leaving 14 bases between them. The CDR3 covers 14 residues. Per the germline V gene, CDR1 is KGHSH and CDR2 is LQKENI. The CDR3 loop reads CASSPSQGLDGYTF. Here the CDR3 DNA reads TGTGCCAGCTCACCCTCACAGGGTTTAGATGGCTACACCTTC.

This clone appeared once. The rearrangement uses TRBV5-6 and TRBJ2-7, with a possible D match to TRBD2 (6 bases). Looked up from germline, CDR1 is SGHDT and CDR2 is YYEEEE. The CDR3 runs to 16 residues. V was cut by 1 base and J by 5 bases, with 19 bases left in between. For the CDR3, the DNA is TGTGCCAGCAGCTTGTATCTCAGGGAGGTGCTCCACGAGCAGTACTTC. It is translated as CASSLYLREVLHEQYF.

The chain joins TRBV29-1 to TRBJ1-2, with 7 bases identical to TRBD1. Germline lookup yields CDR1 SQVTM and CDR2 ANQGSEA. CDR3 size: 13 residues. Trimming at V came to 3 bases and at J to 3 bases, leaving 4 bases not matched to a gene. The CDR3 loop reads CSVDPQGDYGYTF. The CDR3 DNA reads TGCAGCGTTGATCCCCAGGGGGACTATGGCTACACCTTC.

The chain's CDR3 is CASSPGTGLNTEAFF. CDR3 DNA sequence: TGTGCCAGCAGTCCCGGGACAGGGTTGAACACTGAAGCTTTCTTT. V is TRBV2 and J is TRBJ1-1; TRBD1 matches at 9 bases. This CDR3 is built from 15 residues. CDR1 and CDR2 (germline): SNHLY, FYNNEI. V gave up 5 bases and J gave up 0 bases; unmatched junction bases: 4.

This sequence joins TRBV7-9 and TRBJ1-1, with 7 bases fitting TRBD1. CDR3 length: 14 amino acids. V dropped 1 base and J dropped 5; count of bases not matched to a gene: 4. In germline, CDR1 is SEHNR, CDR2 FQNEAQ (reference sequence). As DNA, the CDR3 is TGTGCCAGCAGCTTAGGGACAGGTCTGACTGAAGCTTTCTTT. It specifies CASSLGTGLTEAFF.

V is TRBV24-1 and J is TRBJ1-1; D is uncertain. The ends were cut back, 4 bases at V and 8 bases at J, with 19 bases in the middle. Germline V gene data show CDR1 as KGHDR and CDR2 as SFDVKD. The CDR3 spans 15 residues. The CDR3 is CATSEAAPVAPEAFF. The CDR3 DNA is TGTGCCACCAGTGAGGCTGCCCCCGTCGCCCCCGAAGCTTTCTTT.

The chain is built from TRBV27 and TRBJ1-6; the D is unclear. CDR1 and CDR2 (germline): MNHEY, SMNVEV (reference sequence). The CDR3 extends over 14 amino acids. V was shortened by 3 bases and J by 9 bases, with 12 bases between the two germline ends. The CDR3 reads CASSLEGLGSPLHF. CDR3 nucleotides: TGTGCCAGCAGTTTGGAGGGCTTAGGTTCACCCCTCCACTTT.